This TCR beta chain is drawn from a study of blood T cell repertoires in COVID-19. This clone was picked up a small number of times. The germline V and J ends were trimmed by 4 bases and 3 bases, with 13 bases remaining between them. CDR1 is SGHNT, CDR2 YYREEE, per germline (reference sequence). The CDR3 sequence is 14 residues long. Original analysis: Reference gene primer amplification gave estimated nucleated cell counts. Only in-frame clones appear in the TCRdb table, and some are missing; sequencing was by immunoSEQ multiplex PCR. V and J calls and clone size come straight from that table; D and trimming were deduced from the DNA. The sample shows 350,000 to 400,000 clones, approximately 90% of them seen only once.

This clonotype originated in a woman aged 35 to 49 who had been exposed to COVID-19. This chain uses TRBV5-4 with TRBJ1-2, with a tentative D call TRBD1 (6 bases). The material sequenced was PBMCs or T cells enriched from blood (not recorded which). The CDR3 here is CASSRNRADYGYTF. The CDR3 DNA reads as TGTGCCAGCAGCCGAAACAGGGCGGACTATGGCTACACCTTC.